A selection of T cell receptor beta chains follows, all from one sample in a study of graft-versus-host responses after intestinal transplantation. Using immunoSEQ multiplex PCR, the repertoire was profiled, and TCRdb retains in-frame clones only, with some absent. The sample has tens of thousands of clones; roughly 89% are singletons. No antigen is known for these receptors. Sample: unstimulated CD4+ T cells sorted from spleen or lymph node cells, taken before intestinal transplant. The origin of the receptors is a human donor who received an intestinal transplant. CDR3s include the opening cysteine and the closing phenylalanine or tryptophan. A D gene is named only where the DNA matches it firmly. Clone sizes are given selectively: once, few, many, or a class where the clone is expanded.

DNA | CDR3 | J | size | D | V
TGTGCCAGCAGTTTAATAGGAGCGTACTCCTACGAGCAGTACTTC | CASSLIGAYSYEQYF | TRBJ2-7 | - | - | TRBV27
TGCGCCAGCAGTGATATGGCTAGCGGGAGCGGTTGGGAGCAGTTCTTC | CASSDMASGSGWEQFF | TRBJ2-1 | - | TRBD2 | TRBV10-2
TGCGCCAGCAGTTACGGGAGCGTGAACACCGGGGAGCTGTTTTTT | CASSYGSVNTGELFF | TRBJ2-2 | - | - | TRBV5-1
TGTGCCACCAGCCGGTCGGGACTAGCTTCCCTCAGTGAGCAGTTCTTC | CATSRSGLASLSEQFF | TRBJ2-1 | - | TRBD2 | TRBV15
TGCGCCAGCAGCTGGAAAAATAGGACTAGCGGGGGGGATGGCACAGATACGCAGTATTTT | CASSWKNRTSGGDGTDTQYF | TRBJ2-3 | - | TRBD2 | TRBV5-1
TGTGCCAGCAGCTTGGCGGGGGGCCCGTCCTACGAGCAGTACTTC | CASSLAGGPSYEQYF | TRBJ2-7 | - | - | TRBV5-5
TGCGCCAGCAGCTTGGAAGGCAAGGTCGGAGATGAAGCTTTCTTT | CASSLEGKVGDEAFF | TRBJ1-1 | - | - | TRBV5-1
TGTGCCAGCAGTTTTGCACAGGGCGGGACAGATACGCAGTATTTT | CASSFAQGGTDTQYF | TRBJ2-3 | - | - | TRBV27
TGTGCCTGGACCATAGGACAAGTGCTCACAGATACGCAGTATTTT | CAWTIGQVLTDTQYF | TRBJ2-3 | - | - | TRBV30
TGTGCCAGCAGCGTAGATCCGGGCGGGGGGCAACAGACCCAGTACTTC | CASSVDPGGGQQTQYF | TRBJ2-5 | once | TRBD2 | TRBV9
TGTGCCAGCAGTACCAGGGAGACCCAGTACTTC | CASSTRETQYF | TRBJ2-5 | - | - | TRBV5-4
TGTGCCACCAGCAGAGTCTGGAACAGGGAGTCCGAGCAGTACTTC | CATSRVWNRESEQYF | TRBJ2-7 | - | - | TRBV15
TGTGCCAGCAGTTTTGACAGCCGCTCGGCTCAGCCCCAGCATTTT | CASSFDSRSAQPQHF | TRBJ1-5 | - | - | TRBV28
TGTGCCAGCAGTGATCAGGGGGCGCGTCAGCCCCAGCATTTT | CASSDQGARQPQHF | TRBJ1-5 | - | TRBD1 | TRBV6-1
TGTGCCAGCAGTGAGGGACTCCTCAAGCCCCAGCATTTT | CASSEGLLKPQHF | TRBJ1-5 | - | - | TRBV6-1
TGTGCCAGCACCCCGACAGGGACACATTCACCCCTCCACTTT | CASTPTGTHSPLHF | TRBJ1-6 | - | TRBD1 | TRBV11-2
TGTGCCAGCAGCTCCGCAGATACGCAGTATTTT | CASSSADTQYF | TRBJ2-3 | - | - | TRBV9
TGTGCCAGCGGACGACAGGGCCAGACCACGCAGTATTTT | CASGRQGQTTQYF | TRBJ2-3 | - | TRBD1 | TRBV9
TGTGCCAGCAGTGAAGCTAGCGGGAGGCTAGGGACCCAGTACTTC | CASSEASGRLGTQYF | TRBJ2-5 | - | TRBD2 | TRBV2
TGTGCCAGCAGCGTGGACAGGGGGCCGAGCTCCTACAATGAGCAGTTCTTC | CASSVDRGPSSYNEQFF | TRBJ2-1 | - | TRBD1 | TRBV9
TGTGCCAGCATGGGCGGACTGGGGACAGCAGTTCACACTGAAGCTTTCTTT | CASMGGLGTAVHTEAFF | TRBJ1-1 | - | TRBD1 | TRBV2
TGTGCCAGCAGCAGACTAGCGGGAGGGACAGATACGCAGTATTTT | CASSRLAGGTDTQYF | TRBJ2-3 | - | TRBD2 | TRBV2
TGTGCCAGCTCACGACAGGGCGCCGACTATGGCTACACCTTC | CASSRQGADYGYTF | TRBJ1-2 | - | TRBD1 | TRBV18
TGTGCCAGCAGTTCGTGGACAGGGGGAGGCAATCAGCCCCAGCATTTT | CASSSWTGGGNQPQHF | TRBJ1-5 | - | TRBD1 | TRBV6-5
TGTGCCTGGACAGGGTTGAACACTGAAGCTTTCTTT | CAWTGLNTEAFF | TRBJ1-1 | - | - | TRBV30